These 8 T cell receptor beta chains were all obtained from the same sample, sequenced in a study of cytomegalovirus exposure and HLA in healthy donors. Primers: 60 Vbeta forward and 13 Jbeta reverse. Here immunoSEQ multiplex PCR was the method, and the copy in TCRdb shows in-frame clones only, minus some. The sample shows some 130,000 clones, more than 70% of them seen only once. The specimen sequenced was PBMCs. These receptors came from a middle-aged man in good health and CMV-seronegative.

J is TRBJ2-1 and V is TRBV4-1; D is undetermined. Germline lookup yields CDR1 MGHRA and CDR2 YSYEKL. Deletions cut 0 bases from V and 2 bases from J, with 5 bases between. The CDR3 is made up of 14 amino acids. The CDR3 DNA sequence: TGCGCCAGCAGCCAAGATCCAACCTACAATGAGCAGTTCTTC. Its protein is CASSQDPTYNEQFF.

The chain couples TRBV5-4 to TRBJ2-5; D possibly corresponds to TRBD2 (6 bases). V lost 4 bases and J lost 5, with 15 bases in between. This CDR3 region has 14 residues. Per germline, CDR1 SGHNT and CDR2 YYREEE (reference sequence). CDR3: CASSRESAGETQYF. CDR3 sequence (DNA): TGTGCCAGCAGCCGGGAGAGCGCCGGGGAGACCCAGTACTTC.

CDR3 loop: CASSRDRASYNEQFF. DNA of the CDR3: TGCGCCAGCAGCCGAGACAGGGCCTCCTACAATGAGCAGTTCTTC. The chain joins TRBV4-1 to TRBJ2-1; 7 positions agree with TRBD1. This CDR3 spans 15 amino acids. The J segment lost 0 bases and the V segment lost 4 bases, leaving 3 bases of the junction unmatched. Germline values: CDR1 MGHRA, CDR2 YSYEKL.

In its sample, this clone was seen a few times. The chain joins TRBV7-9 to TRBJ1-2, with 10 bases matching TRBD1. V gave up 5 bases and J gave up 0 bases; unmatched junction bases: 6. The CDR3 is made up of 16 amino acids. CDR1 and CDR2 from the germline V gene are SEHNR and FQNEAQ (reference sequence). The DNA for the CDR3 is TGTGCCAGCAGCCCTCGGGACAGGGGATCTAACTATGGCTACACCTTC. Protein: CASSPRDRGSNYGYTF.

V and J are TRBV5-1 and TRBJ2-5, with 10 bases fitting TRBD1. Trimming removed 0 bases from V and 4 bases from J; junction bases left unmatched: 6. The CDR3 runs 16 residues. Germline-derived CDR1 and CDR2 are SGHRS and YFSETQ. The CDR3 DNA sequence: TGCGCCAGCAGCTTGGGGGGACAGGGGTCGGGAGAGACCCAGTACTTC. Protein product: CASSLGGQGSGETQYF.

This chain connects TRBV6-4 to TRBJ2-3; D uncertain. The CDR3 spans 14 residues. V lost 4 bases and J 4 bases, leaving 12 bases between the germline ends. The V gene's germline CDR1 is MRHNA and CDR2 SNTAGT. The CDR3 protein is CASSALPSADTQYF. Written as DNA, the CDR3 is TGTGCCAGCAGTGCACTACCGTCCGCAGATACGCAGTATTTT.

The rearrangement links TRBV28 to TRBJ2-6, with unresolved D. The CDR3 consists of 16 residues. V was pared by 2 bases and J by 0 bases, with 8 bases between. Germline assignment: CDR1 MDHEN and CDR2 SYDVKM. CDR3 DNA: TGTGCCAGCAGTTTACCCCCGCGCTCTGGGGCCAACGTCCTGACTTTC. Encoded protein: CASSLPPRSGANVLTF.

The V gene is TRBV5-5, the J gene TRBJ1-5, with D perhaps matching TRBD1 (5 bases). This CDR3 spans 16 amino acids. The germline V gene encodes CDR1 SGHKS and CDR2 YYEKEE (reference sequence). The V gene lost 2 bases and the J gene lost 0 bases, with 12 bases spanning the gap. The CDR3 DNA follows: TGTGCCAGCAGCTTAGACAGCTCAAATAGCAATCAGCCCCAGCATTTT. Its protein is CASSLDSSNSNQPQHF.